In its sample, the clone carrying this T cell receptor (beta chain) was seen a few times. This sample stems from a study of T cell responses to AZD1222 COVID-19 vaccine. Libraries were prepared by immunoSEQ multiplex PCR; TCRdb keeps only in-frame clonotypes and omits some of them. This sample yields fewer than 200,000 clones, of which approximately 89% are seen a single time; more than 1.5% belongs to the top ten. The V gene lost 2 bases and the J gene lost 8 bases, with 13 bases spanning the gap. CDR1 SGHKS and CDR2 YYEKEE come from the germline V gene (reference sequence). The CDR3 extends over 14 amino acids.

The gene calls are TRBV5-5 and TRBJ1-4, with D uncertain. The source is an adult who received the AZD1222 COVID-19 vaccine. This specimen consisted of peripheral blood, obtained 28 days after the second AZD1222 dose. CDR3 nucleotide sequence: TGTGCCAGCAGCTTTGGGCTGGGCCCCGAAAAACTGTTTTTT. Residues: CASSFGLGPEKLFF.